The clone carrying this T cell receptor beta chain has a count of ten or more. A TCRbeta library incorporating unique molecular identifiers was prepared. TCRdb passed the PCR reads through MiXCR, listing each CDR3 protein once. The sample has 200,000 or so distinct CDR3 sequences, roughly 6.6% seen once. This entry is derived from a study of T-cell reconstitution after alpha-beta-depleted transplantation in children. Germline V lookup: CDR1 MNHNS, CDR2 SASEGT. The CDR3 runs 14 residues. Trimming cost V 10 bases and J 11 bases; bases outside gene matches: 15. The receptor was derived from a boy aged 2 to 9 with acute lymphoblastic leukemia, due to receive a stem cell transplant. V and J are TRBV6-1 and TRBJ2-4; 9 bases agree with TRBD1. Sequenced here: PBMCs, sampled before TCRalphabeta/CD19-depleted stem cell transplant. For the CDR3, the DNA is TGTGCCACATCCTGGGACAGGGAGGGTAGTCTTCAGTACTTC. Its protein product is CATSWDREGSLQYF.